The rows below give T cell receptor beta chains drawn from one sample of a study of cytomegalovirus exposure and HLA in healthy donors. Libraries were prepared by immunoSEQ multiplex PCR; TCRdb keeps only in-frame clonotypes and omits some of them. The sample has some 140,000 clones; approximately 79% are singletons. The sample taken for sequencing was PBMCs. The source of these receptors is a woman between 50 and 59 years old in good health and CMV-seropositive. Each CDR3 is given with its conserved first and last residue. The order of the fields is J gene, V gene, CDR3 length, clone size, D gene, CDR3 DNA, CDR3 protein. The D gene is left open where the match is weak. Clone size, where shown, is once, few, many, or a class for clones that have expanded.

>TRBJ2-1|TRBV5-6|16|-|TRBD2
TGTGCCAGCAGCTTAAAGGGGAGGGTTGCCTACAATGAGCAGTTCTTC
CASSLKGRVAYNEQFF
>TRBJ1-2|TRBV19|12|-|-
TGTGCCAGTAGTCCTGAATCGGGGGGCTACACCTTC
CASSPESGGYTF
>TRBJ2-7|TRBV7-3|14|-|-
TGTGCCAGCAGCCCCCGAGGGGGAGGGTTCGAGCAGTACTTC
CASSPRGGGFEQYF
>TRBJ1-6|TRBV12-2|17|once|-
TGTGCAAGTCGCTTAAAAGGGACAGGGGGCAAGAATTCACCCCTCCACTTT
CASRLKGTGGKNSPLHF
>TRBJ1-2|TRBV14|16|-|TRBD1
TGTGCCAGCAGCCTCCTTCAGGGACAGGCCATCGGCGGCTACACCTTC
CASSLLQGQAIGGYTF
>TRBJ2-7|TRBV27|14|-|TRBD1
TGTGCCAGCAGGACCGGGACAGAGCCTTACGAGCAGTACTTC
CASRTGTEPYEQYF
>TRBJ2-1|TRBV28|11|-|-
TGTGCCAGCAGTCTATACAATGAGCAGTTCTTC
CASSLYNEQFF
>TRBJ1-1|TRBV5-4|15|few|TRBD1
TGTGCCAGCAGCCCGATAGGGGGCCCGAACACTGAAGCTTTCTTT
CASSPIGGPNTEAFF
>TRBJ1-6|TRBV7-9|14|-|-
TGTGCCAGCAGCTTAAACAGAGATAATTCACCCCTCCACTTT
CASSLNRDNSPLHF
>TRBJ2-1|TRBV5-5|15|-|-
TGTGCCAGCAGCTTGGGGTTATACAGTGTCAATGAGCAGTTCTTC
CASSLGLYSVNEQFF